Shown below are 7 T cell receptor beta chains from a single sample sequenced in a study of shared T cell receptors in the human thymus. Sequencing was performed with immunoSEQ multiplex PCR; in TCRdb, only in-frame clones are kept and a portion is missing. The sample gives 500,000 to 850,000 clones, roughly 86% of which show up once; more than 0.009% is in the top ten. Separately, the same data were catalogued under a study of human thymus T cells.

The sample comprised thymocytes. The source of these receptors is a boy in the first two years of life with a congenital heart defect.

The chain recombines TRBV28 with TRBJ1-2; 11 positions match TRBD1. Germline trimming cut 5 bases from V and 5 bases from J; bases unmatched to any gene: 10. This CDR3 is 16 amino acids long. Germline V gives CDR1 MDHEN, CDR2 SYDVKM. This CDR3 is CASSSAGTGGGYGYTF. As DNA, the CDR3 is TGTGCCAGCAGTAGCGCCGGGACAGGGGGGGGTTATGGCTACACCTTC.

CDR3 protein: CASSRTGGSGANVLTF. The CDR3 bases are TGTGCCAGCAGCCGGACAGGGGGGTCTGGGGCCAACGTCCTGACTTTC. The chain uses TRBV28 and TRBJ2-6; 10 bases are shared with TRBD1. CDR3 length: 16 residues. Per the germline V gene, CDR1 is MDHEN and CDR2 is SYDVKM. J gave up 1 base and V 6 bases, and 3 bases lay outside the gene matches. Based on the CDR3 plus reference TRBV28 and TRBJ2-6, the full variable domain is DVKVTQSSRYLVKRTGEKVFLECVQDMDHENMFWYRQDPGLGLRLIYFSYDVKMKEKGDIPEGYSVSREKKERFSLILESASTNQTSMYLCASSRTGGSGANVLTFGAGSRLTVL.

The CDR3 is CAISWDRDAYEQYF. The CDR3 nucleotides read TGTGCCATCAGTTGGGACAGGGACGCCTACGAGCAGTACTTC. The chain recombines TRBV10-3 with TRBJ2-7; 9 bases agree with TRBD1. The CDR3 runs to 14 residues. V dropped 5 bases and J dropped 2; count of bases not matched to a gene: 4. CDR1 is ENHRY, CDR2 SYGVKD, per germline.

V is TRBV5-8 and J is TRBJ2-7; D is perhaps TRBD2 (6 bases). V shed 2 bases and J shed 3 bases, with 12 bases lying between them. The CDR3 is made up of 14 amino acids. From germline, CDR1 is SGHTS and CDR2 YDEGEE. The CDR3 here is CASSFDGEVYEQYF. In DNA, the CDR3 is TGTGCCAGCAGCTTCGACGGGGAGGTCTACGAGCAGTACTTC.

The chain recombines TRBV20-1 with TRBJ2-7, with D uncertain. The germline V gene encodes CDR1 DFQATT and CDR2 SNEGSKA (reference sequence). The CDR3 runs 11 residues. Deletions cut 2 bases from V and 5 bases from J, with 7 bases between. The CDR3 sequence is CSARSRDEQYF. CDR3 in DNA: TGCAGTGCTAGATCTCGCGACGAGCAGTACTTC.

This clone was seen a single time. This chain uses TRBV4-1 with TRBJ2-7; TRBD1 is a possible D gene (6 bases). Germline-derived CDR1 and CDR2 are MGHRA and YSYEKL. CDR3 length: 16 amino acids. Trimming shortened V by 3 bases and J by 3 bases, and 18 bases separated the two germline ends. The CDR3 loop reads CASSHKGEGRYYEQYF. The CDR3, as DNA: TGCGCCAGCAGCCATAAGGGGGAAGGACGGTACTACGAGCAGTACTTC.

The chain has TRBV9 and TRBJ2-1; 9 nucleotides align to TRBD1. Germline CDR1 reads SGDLS; CDR2 reads YYNGEE. The CDR3 sequence is 14 residues long. The trim removed 1 base at V and 8 bases at J, leaving 4 bases unmatched. In DNA form, the CDR3 reads TGTGCCAGCAGCGTACACAGGGGGCGGGATGAGCAGTTCTTC. This codes for CASSVHRGRDEQFF.